The 18 T cell receptor beta chains below come from one sample, sequenced in a study of cytomegalovirus exposure and HLA in healthy donors. In the PCR, 60 Vbeta and 13 Jbeta primers were used. TCRdb keeps only in-frame clones here, not all; method: immunoSEQ multiplex PCR. The profile shows fewer than 90,000 clones, just under 80% of them singletons. Input material: PBMCs. The source of these receptors is a male donor in good health and CMV-seropositive.

This clone came up once. V is TRBV30 and J is TRBJ2-2; 8 bases match TRBD1. The CDR3 length is 15 residues. The germline V gene encodes CDR1 GTSNPN and CDR2 SVGIG (reference sequence). Trimming cost V 0 bases and J 5 bases; bases outside gene matches: 5. The CDR3: CAWSVRQGLTGELFF. For the CDR3, the DNA is TGTGCCTGGAGTGTACGACAGGGGTTGACCGGGGAGCTGTTTTTT.

The chain couples TRBV30 to TRBJ1-5; 9 bases agree with TRBD1. V lost 5 bases and J lost 6; bases outside the gene matches: 11. CDR3 length: 15 residues. CDR1 is GTSNPN, CDR2 SVGIG, per germline (reference sequence). CDR3 in amino acids: CAWALPGTGTQPQHF. In DNA, the CDR3 is TGTGCCTGGGCCCTCCCCGGGACAGGGACTCAGCCCCAGCATTTT.

The CDR3 protein is CASSESPLGQLVQPQHF. CDR3 DNA: TGTGCCAGCAGTGAAAGTCCCCTGGGACAGTTAGTTCAGCCCCAGCATTTT. V gene TRBV2 combines with J gene TRBJ1-5, with TRBD1 matching over 7 bases. The CDR3 is made up of 17 amino acids. The V and J ends lost 2 bases and 6 bases, in that order; junction bases with no gene match: 13. Germline V gene lookup returns CDR1 SNHLY and CDR2 FYNNEI.

The V and J genes are TRBV30 and TRBJ2-5, with D perhaps TRBD1 (5 bases). The DNA end lines up better with TRBJ2-7; the J call may be wrong. The CDR3 is 13 amino acids. CDR1 is GTSNPN, CDR2 SVGIG, per germline (reference sequence). CDR3 sequence reads: CAWNPGLSYEQYF. As DNA, the CDR3 is TGTGCCTGGAATCCAGGGTTATCCTACGAGCAGTACTTC.

The J gene is TRBJ2-1, the V gene TRBV19; the match to TRBD2 covers 13 bases. Trimming at V came to 6 bases and at J to 5 bases, leaving 7 bases not matched to a gene. The CDR3 has 16 residues. The germline gives CDR1 LNHDA, CDR2 SQIVND (reference sequence). The CDR3 region is CASRRLAGGQNNEQFF. Here the CDR3 DNA reads TGTGCCAGTAGGAGACTAGCGGGAGGACAAAACAATGAGCAGTTCTTC.

The table lists this clone with a count of one. The chain employs TRBV14 and TRBJ2-7; no definite D call. Between the trimmed V and J ends, which lost 0 bases and 2 bases, there was a span of 5 bases. The CDR3 covers 13 residues. CDR1 and CDR2 (germline): SGHDN, FVKESK. Here the CDR3 reads CASSQDRTYEQYF. DNA of the CDR3: TGTGCCAGCAGCCAAGATAGAACCTACGAGCAGTACTTC.

Comment on this clone: The same CDR3 is also encoded by other DNA sequences in this sample. This chain joins TRBV5-1 and TRBJ2-3; 7 bases are a match to TRBD2. V shed 0 bases and J 0 bases; nucleotides not matched to a gene: 4. The CDR3 spans 16 residues. CDR1 and CDR2 from the germline V gene are SGHRS and YFSETQ. The CDR3 protein is CASSLGSSGSTDTQYF. CDR3 bases: TGCGCCAGCAGCTTGGGGTCTAGCGGAAGCACAGATACGCAGTATTTT.

V and J are TRBV5-6 and TRBJ2-1, with D tentatively TRBD2 (6 bases). CDR1 and CDR2 from the germline V gene are SGHDT and YYEEEE. Deletions cut 3 bases from V and 2 bases from J, with 18 bases between. The CDR3 runs to 17 residues. The CDR3 nucleotides are TGTGCCAGCAGCTGGCGTAGCGGTAATAGGCCCTACAATGAGCAGTTCTTC. Its protein product is CASSWRSGNRPYNEQFF.

The rearrangement joins TRBV4-1 to TRBJ1-1; possibly TRBD1 for D (5 bases). From germline, CDR1 is MGHRA and CDR2 YSYEKL. The CDR3 loop spans 15 amino acids. Trimming removed 3 bases at V and 2 bases at J, with 13 bases between. DNA of the CDR3: TGCGCCAGCAGCCAGCCAGGGACTGGAAACACTGAAGCTTTCTTT. Translation gives CASSQPGTGNTEAFF.

Worth noting for this clone: One junction end does not reproduce the germline sequence, and a read error may be involved. The chain links TRBV25-1 to TRBJ1-2, with TRBD1 identical over 7 bases. The CDR3 has 18 residues. The germline CDR1 and CDR2 sequences are MGHDK and SYGVNS. DNA of the CDR3: TGTGCCATCAGTGTTGGAACTGCCGGGACAGTTAGCCTCGGTGGCTACACCTTC. Translating it yields CAISVGTAGTVSLGGYTF.

The V gene is TRBV7-8, the J gene TRBJ1-1, with 11 positions matching TRBD1. The germline gives CDR1 SGHVS, CDR2 FQNEAQ. The length of the CDR3 is 17 residues. J gave up 1 base and V 7 bases, and 11 bases lay outside the gene matches. CDR3 nucleotide sequence: TGTGCCAGCACCCCGGGACAGGGGGTAGGAAGGAACACTGAAGCTTTCTTT. This translates into CASTPGQGVGRNTEAFF.

J is TRBJ2-7 and V is TRBV28; the D is unclear. Germline V gene lookup returns CDR1 MDHEN and CDR2 SYDVKM. V lost 5 bases to trimming and J lost 3 bases, with 11 bases between them. This CDR3 region has 13 residues. The CDR3 sequence: CASSPTGNYEQYF. The CDR3 DNA reads TGTGCCAGCAGTCCCACGGGTAACTACGAGCAGTACTTC.

The chain has TRBV2 and TRBJ1-2; tentative D call: TRBD1 (6 bases). The CDR3 runs to 15 residues. Deletions cut 1 base from V and 4 bases from J, with 13 bases between. Per germline, CDR1 SNHLY and CDR2 FYNNEI. The CDR3 DNA reads as TGTGCCAGCAGTGAAGGGACAGTCACCTTCTATGGCTACACCTTC. This sequence encodes CASSEGTVTFYGYTF.

CDR3 loop: CASSMRHGYTF. The CDR3 nucleotides read TGTGCCAGTAGTATGAGGCACGGCTACACCTTC. The chain combines TRBV19 with TRBJ1-2; D gene uncertain. This CDR3 is 11 amino acids long. Germline CDR1 LNHDA, CDR2 SQIVND (reference sequence). V was clipped by 3 bases and J by 8 bases, with 7 bases between them.

With respect to this clone: In the same sample, other DNA sequences code for this CDR3. The chain uses TRBV6-5 and TRBJ2-1; tentative D call: TRBD1 (5 bases). This CDR3 contains 13 residues. The V end lost 8 bases, the J end lost 3 bases, and 11 bases lay between the germline ends. The germline gives CDR1 MNHEY, CDR2 SVGAGI. The CDR3 loop is CASQGRGYNEQFF. DNA for the CDR3: TGTGCCAGCCAGGGTAGAGGCTACAATGAGCAGTTCTTC.

The chain recombines TRBV7-6 with TRBJ1-6, with a tentative D call TRBD1 (6 bases). Germline loops: CDR1 SGHVS, CDR2 FNYEAQ. This CDR3 is 15 amino acids long. Trimming stripped 1 base from V and 9 bases from J, with 13 bases between. As DNA, the CDR3 is TGTGCCAGCAGCTTAGTTGCGGGGGGCGCTTCACCCCTCCACTTT. It encodes CASSLVAGGASPLHF.

This clone was counted a few times. The chain couples TRBV28 to TRBJ2-7; maybe TRBD2 (5 bases). Germline-derived CDR1 and CDR2 are MDHEN and SYDVKM. This CDR3 is 15 amino acids long. V was clipped by 4 bases and J by 2 bases, with 15 bases between them. The CDR3 bases are TGTGCCAGCAGTTCCTCCGGGAACCCCGCCTACGAGCAGTACTTC. Its protein product is CASSSSGNPAYEQYF.

J is TRBJ2-1 and V is TRBV29-1, with 8 nucleotides matching TRBD2. V dropped 8 bases and J dropped 15; count of bases not matched to a gene: 18. This CDR3 has 13 residues. Looked up from germline, CDR1 is SQVTM and CDR2 is ANQGSEA. The CDR3 nucleotides read TGCAGCATAGCCGCTAAAGCGGGGGCGTTTTTGTTCTTC. This encodes CSIAAKAGAFLFF.